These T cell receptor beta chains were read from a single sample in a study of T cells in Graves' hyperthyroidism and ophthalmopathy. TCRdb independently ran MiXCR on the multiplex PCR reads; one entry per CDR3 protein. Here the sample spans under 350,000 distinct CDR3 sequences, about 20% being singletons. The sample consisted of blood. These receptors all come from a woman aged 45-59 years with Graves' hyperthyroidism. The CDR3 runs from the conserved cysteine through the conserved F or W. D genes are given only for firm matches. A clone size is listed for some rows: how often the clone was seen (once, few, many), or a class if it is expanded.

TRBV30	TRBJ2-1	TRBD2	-	CAATSGNEQFF	TGTGCCGCGACTAGCGGGAATGAGCAGTTCTTC
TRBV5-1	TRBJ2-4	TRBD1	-	CASSRQGQGDIQYF	TGCGCCAGCAGCCGCCAGGGACAGGGAGACATTCAGTACTTC
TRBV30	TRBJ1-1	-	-	CAWRREFTEAFF	TGTGCCTGGAGGCGGGAATTTACTGAAGCTTTCTTT
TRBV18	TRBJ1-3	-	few	CASSPPSGALSSGNTIYF	TGTGCCAGCTCACCACCCTCCGGGGCACTTAGCTCTGGAAACACCATATATTTT
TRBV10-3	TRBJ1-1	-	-	CAISGTRGDNTEAFF	TGTGCCATCAGTGGGACCAGGGGTGACAACACTGAAGCTTTCTTT
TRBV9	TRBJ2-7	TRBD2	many	CASSPGRTSRAYEQYF	TGTGCCAGCAGCCCAGGGAGGACTAGTAGGGCCTACGAGCAGTACTTC
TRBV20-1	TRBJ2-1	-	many	CSANDRHEQFF	TGCAGTGCCAACGACCGGCATGAGCAGTTCTTC
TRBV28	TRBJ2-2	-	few	CASRLWNTGELFF	TGTGCCAGCAGGTTGTGGAACACCGGGGAGCTGTTTTTT
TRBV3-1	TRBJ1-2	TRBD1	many	CASSSTGVENGYTF	TGTGCCAGCAGCTCGACAGGGGTGGAAAATGGCTACACCTTC
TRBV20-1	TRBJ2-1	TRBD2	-	CSARQGLAGGPGVGEQFF	TGCAGTGCTAGACAAGGACTAGCGGGGGGCCCAGGGGTTGGTGAGCAGTTCTTC
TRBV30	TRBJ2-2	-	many	CAWSVLGTGELFF	TGTGCCTGGAGTGTACTCGGCACCGGGGAGCTGTTTTTT
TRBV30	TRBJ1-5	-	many	CAWCRDSNQPQHF	TGTGCCTGGTGCCGGGACAGCAATCAGCCCCAGCATTTT
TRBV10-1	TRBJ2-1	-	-	CASSEMPPGPHSYNEQFF	TGCGCCAGCAGTGAGATGCCCCCTGGGCCCCACTCTTACAATGAGCAGTTCTTC
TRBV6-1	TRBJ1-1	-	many	CASRDNTEAFF	TGTGCCAGCAGGGACAACACTGAAGCTTTCTTT
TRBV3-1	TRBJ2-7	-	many	CASSQGGRNEQYF	TGTGCCAGCAGCCAAGGGGGGAGAAACGAGCAGTACTTC
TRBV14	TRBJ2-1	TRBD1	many	CASSQRDREWNEQFF	TGTGCCAGCAGCCAAAGGGACAGGGAGTGGAATGAGCAGTTCTTC
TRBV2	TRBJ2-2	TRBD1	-	CASNLDRASPNTGELFF	TGTGCCAGCAATCTCGACAGGGCCTCTCCGAACACCGGGGAGCTGTTTTTT
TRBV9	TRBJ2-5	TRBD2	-	CASSVGTSGDQETQYF	TGTGCCAGCAGCGTAGGGACTAGCGGAGATCAAGAGACCCAGTACTTC
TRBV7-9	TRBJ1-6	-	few	CASSLDPTAYNSPLHF	TGTGCCAGCAGCTTAGATCCGACTGCCTATAATTCACCCCTCCACTTT
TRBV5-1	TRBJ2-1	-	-	CASSLGVGNEQFF	TGCGCCAGCAGCTTAGGGGTCGGAAATGAGCAGTTCTTC
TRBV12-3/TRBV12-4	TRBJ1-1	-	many	CASGRGVGTEAFF	TGTGCCAGCGGGCGAGGTGTAGGCACTGAAGCTTTCTTT
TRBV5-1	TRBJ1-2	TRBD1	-	CASSLVPRDRAQGGYTF	TGCGCCAGCAGCTTGGTTCCCCGGGACAGGGCCCAGGGTGGCTACACCTTC
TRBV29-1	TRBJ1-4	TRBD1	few	CSVEDRGLGGEKLFF	TGCAGCGTCGAGGACAGGGGGCTGGGTGGTGAAAAACTGTTTTTT
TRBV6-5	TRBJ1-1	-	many	CASSYSGGTEAFF	TGTGCCAGCAGTTACTCGGGGGGCACTGAAGCTTTCTTT
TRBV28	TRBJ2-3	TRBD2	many	CASSFSGRGGDTQYF	TGTGCCAGCAGTTTTAGCGGGAGGGGCGGTGATACGCAGTATTTT
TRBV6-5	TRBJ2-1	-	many	CASSYSLGRTNEQFF	TGTGCCAGCAGTTACTCCCTAGGCCGGACCAATGAGCAGTTCTTC
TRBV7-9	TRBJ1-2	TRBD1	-	CASSLWDRVGIGYGYTF	TGTGCCAGCAGCTTGTGGGACAGGGTCGGAATAGGCTATGGCTACACCTTC
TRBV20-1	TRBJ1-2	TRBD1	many	CSAWGTGIYGYTF	TGCAGTGCTTGGGGGACAGGGATCTATGGCTACACCTTC
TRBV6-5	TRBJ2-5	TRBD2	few	CASSYLLAGGRETQYF	TGTGCCAGCAGTTACCTCCTAGCGGGGGGGCGTGAGACCCAGTACTTC
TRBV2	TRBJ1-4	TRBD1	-	CASSEFWDRATNEKLFF	TGTGCCAGCAGTGAATTTTGGGACAGGGCAACTAATGAAAAACTGTTTTTT
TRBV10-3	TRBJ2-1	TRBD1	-	CAISDPGQGALDEQFF	TGTGCCATCAGTGATCCGGGACAGGGGGCGCTTGATGAGCAGTTCTTC
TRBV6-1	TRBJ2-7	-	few	CASRQKTGYYEQYF	TGTGCCAGCAGACAAAAGACTGGATACTACGAGCAGTACTTC
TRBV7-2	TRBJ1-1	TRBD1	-	CASSVDRAAEAFF	TGTGCCAGCAGCGTAGACAGGGCTGCTGAAGCTTTCTTT
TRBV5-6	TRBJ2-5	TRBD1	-	CASSLKTGDDQETQYF	TGTGCCAGCAGCTTGAAGACAGGGGACGACCAAGAGACCCAGTACTTC
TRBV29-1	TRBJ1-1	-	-	CSVELAGLNTEAFF	TGCAGCGTTGAATTGGCAGGATTGAACACTGAAGCTTTCTTT
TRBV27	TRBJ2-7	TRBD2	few	CASSLWGTMLSEQYF	TGTGCCAGCAGTTTATGGGGGACTATGTTATCCGAGCAGTACTTC
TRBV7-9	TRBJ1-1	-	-	CASTPPQNTEAFF	TGTGCCAGCACCCCTCCCCAGAACACTGAAGCTTTCTTT
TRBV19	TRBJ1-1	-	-	CASRNPGLNTEAFF	TGTGCCAGTAGGAATCCGGGACTCAACACTGAAGCTTTCTTT
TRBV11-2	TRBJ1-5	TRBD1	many	CASSLGTGLNNQPQHF	TGTGCCAGCAGCTTAGGGACAGGACTGAACAATCAGCCCCAGCATTTT
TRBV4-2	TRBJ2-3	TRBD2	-	CASSHSGSTDTQYF	TGTGCCAGCAGCCATAGCGGGAGCACAGATACGCAGTATTTT
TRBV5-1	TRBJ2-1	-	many	CASSLGISYNEQFF	TGCGCCAGCAGCTTGGGGATCTCCTACAATGAGCAGTTCTTC
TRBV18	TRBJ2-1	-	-	CASSPPLGRLYNEQFF	TGTGCCAGCTCACCACCTCTTGGTCGTTTATACAATGAGCAGTTCTTC
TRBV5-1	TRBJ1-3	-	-	CASSATGSSGNTIYF	TGCGCCAGCAGCGCCACAGGGAGCTCTGGAAACACCATATATTTT
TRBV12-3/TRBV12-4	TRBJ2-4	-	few	CASRGGAGGIQYF	TGTGCCAGCAGGGGGGGAGCGGGCGGCATTCAGTACTTC
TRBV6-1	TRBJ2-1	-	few	CASSIGSSPDNEQFF	TGTGCCAGCAGTATAGGGAGTAGCCCTGACAATGAGCAGTTCTTC
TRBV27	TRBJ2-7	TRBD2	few	CASSFRGSGLVPYEQYF	TGTGCCAGCAGTTTTCGTGGATCGGGACTAGTACCCTACGAGCAGTACTTC
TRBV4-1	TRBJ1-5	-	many	CASSQRLGVEVSQPQHF	TGCGCCAGCAGCCAACGACTAGGAGTAGAGGTTAGTCAGCCCCAGCATTTT
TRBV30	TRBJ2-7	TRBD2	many	CAWSVRDLAGGKQYF	TGTGCCTGGAGTGTACGCGACCTAGCGGGAGGCAAGCAGTACTTC
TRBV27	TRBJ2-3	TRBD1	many	CASSVQGAADTQYF	TGTGCCAGCAGTGTACAGGGGGCCGCAGATACGCAGTATTTT
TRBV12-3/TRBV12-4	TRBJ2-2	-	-	CASSLLRLRTGELCF	TGTGCCAGCAGTTTGCTAAGGTTACGGACCGGGGAGCTGTGTTTT
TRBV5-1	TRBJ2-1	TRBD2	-	CASKRSSGNNEQFF	TGCGCCAGCAAGAGAAGTAGCGGGAATAATGAGCAGTTCTTC
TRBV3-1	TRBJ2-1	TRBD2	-	CASSQSSGLAGLNEQFF	TGTGCCAGCAGCCAGTCCTCAGGACTAGCGGGGCTCAATGAGCAGTTCTTC
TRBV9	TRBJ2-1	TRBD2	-	CASSASGRVYNEQFF	TGTGCCAGCAGCGCAAGCGGGAGGGTTTACAATGAGCAGTTCTTC
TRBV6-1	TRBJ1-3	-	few	CASWGIRNTIYF	TGTGCCAGCTGGGGTATTAGAAACACCATATATTTT
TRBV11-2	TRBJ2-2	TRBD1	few	CASSVAGTGGTGELFF	TGTGCCAGCAGCGTAGCCGGGACAGGGGGCACCGGGGAGCTGTTTTTT
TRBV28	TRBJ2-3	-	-	CASSFEAVGLLYF	TGTGCCAGCAGTTTCGAAGCGGTGGGTTTGTTGTATTTT
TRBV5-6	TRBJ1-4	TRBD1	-	CASRDRGAEKLFF	TGTGCCAGCAGGGACAGGGGTGCTGAAAAACTGTTTTTT
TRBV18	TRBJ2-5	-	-	CASSLPGSGPETQYF	TGTGCCAGCTCTCTACCAGGGTCGGGGCCGGAGACCCAGTACTTC
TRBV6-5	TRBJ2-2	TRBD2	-	CASGYSTSGNTGELFF	TGTGCCAGCGGTTACTCGACTAGCGGGAACACCGGGGAGCTGTTTTTT
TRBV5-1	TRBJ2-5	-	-	CASSLGPSGETQYF	TGCGCCAGCAGCTTGGGTCCCTCGGGCGAGACCCAGTACTTC